The text below deals with one T cell receptor beta chain. Some clones are missing from TCRdb's copy, which holds only in-frame ones; the method was immunoSEQ multiplex PCR. The sample gives 1.6 million or so clones, around 97% of which show up once; over 1% is in the top ten. The sample belongs to a study of shared clonotypes between healthy human individuals. Germline CDR1 SGHNT, CDR2 YYREEE (reference sequence). This CDR3 has 18 amino acids. The V and J ends lost 4 bases and 1 base, in that order; junction bases with no gene match: 11. The chain carries TRBV5-4 and TRBJ1-4; 9 bases agree with TRBD1. The TCR comes from a man aged 25-40 years in good health. The sample was naive CD4+ T cells sorted from blood. The subset was: CD45RA+ positively selected. This CDR3 reads CASSPGQGKGQTNEKLFF. The CDR3 DNA sequence: TGTGCCAGCAGCCCGGGACAGGGAAAAGGGCAAACTAATGAAAAACTGTTTTTT. Looking up the rest from reference TRBV5-4 and TRBJ1-4 gives the full variable domain: ETGVTQSPTHLIKTRGQQVTLRCSSQSGHNTVSWYQQALGQGPQFIFQYYREEENGRGNFPPRFSGLQFPNYSSELNVNALELDDSALYLCASSPGQGKGQTNEKLFFGSGTQLSVL.